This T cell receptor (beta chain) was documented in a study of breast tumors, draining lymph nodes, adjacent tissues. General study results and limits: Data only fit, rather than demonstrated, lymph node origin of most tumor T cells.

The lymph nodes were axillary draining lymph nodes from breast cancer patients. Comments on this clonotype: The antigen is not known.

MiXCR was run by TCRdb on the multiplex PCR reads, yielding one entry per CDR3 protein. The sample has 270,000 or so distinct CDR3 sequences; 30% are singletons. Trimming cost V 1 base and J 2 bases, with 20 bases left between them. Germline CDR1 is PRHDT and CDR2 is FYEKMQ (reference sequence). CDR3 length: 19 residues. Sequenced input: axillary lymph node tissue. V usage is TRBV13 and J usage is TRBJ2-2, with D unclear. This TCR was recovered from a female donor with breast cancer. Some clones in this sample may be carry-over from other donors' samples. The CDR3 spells CASSLAYELPKFNTGELFF. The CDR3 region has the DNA TGTGCCAGCAGCTTAGCGTACGAGCTTCCTAAATTTAACACCGGGGAGCTGTTTTTT.